The clone carrying this T cell receptor (beta chain) was detected a few times. Its antigen is undetermined. PCR employed 60 Vbeta and 13 Jbeta primers. Repertoires were generated with immunoSEQ multiplex PCR, while TCRdb's copy carries only in-frame clones and drops some. Of 180,000 or so clones listed, 75% to 85% are singletons. These data are taken from a study of cytomegalovirus exposure and HLA in healthy donors. Background on the study: Among the approximately 400 donors who were genotyped, 81% fell in the genetic ancestry cluster that is associated with self-reported Caucasian donors. Study findings and constraints: Investigators reported fewer than 200 TCR beta chains as tied to cytomegalovirus. Confirmation in vitro established that three CMV-associated chains were specific for CMV antigens. As a later analysis showed, several of the most significant clusters appeared to be linked to common viral pathogens.

Germline V gene data show CDR1 as SGHRS and CDR2 as YFSETQ. CDR3 length equals 14 residues. The V segment lost 3 bases and the J segment 7 bases; nucleotides outside the gene matches: 6. This rearrangement joins TRBV5-1 to TRBJ2-2; 7 nucleotides agree with TRBD1. Sequenced sample: PBMCs. This clonotype originated in a female donor in good health and CMV-seronegative. The CDR3 is CASSSTGLNGELFF. In DNA, the CDR3 is TGCGCCAGCAGCTCGACAGGGTTGAACGGGGAGCTGTTTTTT.